Described below is a single TCR beta chain sequence and its context. These data come from a study of metastatic and nonmetastatic thyroid tumors. Background on the study: Repertoire comparison spanned blood and tumor or nodule tissue of malignant and benign thyroid patients.

Among the patients, none had received any treatment before thyroid surgery. The trim removed 9 bases at V and 2 bases at J, leaving 7 bases unmatched. Germline V lookup: CDR1 SGHRS, CDR2 YFSETQ. CDR3 length: 14 residues. Authors' processing steps: Construction of a distant-metastasis classifier for papillary thyroid cancer relied on CDR3 differences across clinicopathological groups. Via MiXCR, TCRdb re-called the PCR reads. TCRdb, rather than the study authors, made the V and J calls. The sample includes 4,500 to 5,500 clones, 28% of them seen just once. The chain combines TRBV5-1 with TRBJ2-2; TRBD2 matches 7 bases. The TCR sequence derives from a female donor with papillary thyroid cancer or a benign thyroid nodule (not recorded which). Some clones in this sample may be carry-over from other donors' samples. The sample taken for sequencing was adjacent normal tissue. In DNA, the CDR3 is TGCGCCACAACCTCGGGGGGTAACACCGGGGAGCTGTTTTTT. This codes for CATTSGGNTGELFF.